The present entry profiles one TCR beta chain with its context. This sample includes further DNA sequences coding for the same CDR3. CDR1 is MNHNS, CDR2 SASEGT, per germline. This CDR3 spans 15 amino acids. J lost 3 bases, V lost 1 base, and 0 bases had no gene match. The data were taken from a study of shared clonotypes between healthy human individuals. As for the study in general: Used for every donor were three CD4 naive, three CD4 memory, two CD8 naive and one CD8 memory plate.

Profiling relied on immunoSEQ multiplex PCR, and the TCRdb table lists in-frame clones only, not all of them. This table has approximately 700,000 clones, around 73% appearing once. The V call is TRBV6-1, the J call TRBJ2-7; 13 nucleotides align to TRBD2. The sequence was collected from a woman aged 25 to 39 in good health. Specimen: memory CD4+ T cells sorted from blood. Subset: CD45RA-negative fraction. CDR3 region: CASSEGTSGSYEQYF. In DNA, the CDR3 is TGTGCCAGCAGTGAAGGGACTAGCGGGAGCTACGAGCAGTACTTC.